This T cell receptor beta chain was identified during a study of human T cells and chemical hapten exposure. Study summary: Patch tests delivered 0.01% DPC to the upper back and were evaluated at 6 days.

Stated time point: patch test 2, 6 weeks after DPC sensitization. Regarding treatment: therapeutic diphenylcyclopropenone sensitization with weekly scalp DPC. This clonotype has ten or more counts. What it recognizes is unknown. The library attached unique molecular identifiers to individual cDNA molecules. A single record per CDR3 protein comes from TCRdb applying MiXCR to the RACE reads. Seen here are a few hundred thousand distinct CDR3 sequences, nearly 6.5% observed once, and the top ten hold approximately 5.4%. V trimming: 4 bases; J trimming: 2 bases; junction bases outside the gene matches: 7. CDR3 length: 15 amino acids. The germline gives CDR1 SGHRS, CDR2 YFSETQ. Study-level findings and limits: TCRs at a frequency above 1 in 1000 stayed unchanged with DPC sensitization. Expanded TCRs showed more large CDR3 clusters than pre-sensitization or healthy control sets.

The chain recombines TRBV5-1 with TRBJ1-2, with 8 positions matching TRBD1. Material: whole blood, obtained in connection with sensitization to the hapten diphenylcyclopropenone (DPC). The origin of this receptor is a woman between 18 and 30 years old with alopecia areata. Some clones in this sample may be carry-over from other donors' samples. The CDR3 DNA reads TGCGCCAGCAGCCTACCGGGACAGGCCAACTATGGCTACACCTTC. This encodes CASSLPGQANYGYTF.